Below are 19 T cell receptor beta chains sequenced from a single sample in a study of CD8+CD57+ T cells in acquired aplastic anemia. The template for TCR beta VDJ and CDR3 sequence profiling was genomic DNA. In TCRdb, the reads were re-called with MiXCR into one record per CDR3 protein. The sample records roughly 50,000 distinct CDR3 sequences, 55% to 75% being singletons. Sequencing used sorted CD4+, CD8+, or CD8+CD57+ T cells (not recorded which) from PBMCs. The receptor set was obtained from a human donor in good health, serving as a control.

The chain uses TRBV20-1 and TRBJ2-7; TRBD1 aligns across 7 bases. In germline, CDR1 is DFQATT, CDR2 SNEGSKA (reference sequence). The CDR3 totals 16 residues. V shed 0 bases, J shed 6 bases, and the junction held 14 bases outside the gene matches. CDR3 amino acids: CSARDPPTGLTLEQYF. CDR3 nucleotide sequence: TGCAGTGCTAGAGATCCGCCGACAGGGCTGACCCTCGAGCAGTACTTC.

About this clonotype: A junction boundary mismatches the germline segment, possibly from a read error. The rearrangement links TRBV25-1 to TRBJ2-1, with TRBD1 as a possible D gene (5 bases). The germline gives CDR1 MGHDK, CDR2 SYGVNS. The CDR3 runs to 16 residues. The CDR3 sequence is CASSADSALSYNEQFF. CDR3 in DNA: TGCGCCAGCAGTGCTGACAGTGCTCTCTCCTACAATGAGCAGTTCTTC.

V is TRBV10-2 and J is TRBJ2-7; 11 bases agree with TRBD1. The V gene's germline CDR1 is WSHSY and CDR2 SAAADI. The CDR3 runs to 15 residues. V shed 7 bases, J shed 1 base, and the junction held 6 bases outside the gene matches. Written as DNA, the CDR3 is TGCGCCAGCAACGCCGGGACAGGGGGTTCCTACGAGCAGTACTTC. Amino acids: CASNAGTGGSYEQYF.

The V gene is TRBV24-1, the J gene TRBJ1-4; the D is unclear. Germline values: CDR1 KGHDR, CDR2 SFDVKD. Trimming left V 2 bases short and J 10 bases short, with 13 bases between. This CDR3 region has 14 residues. The CDR3 region has the DNA TGTGCCACCAGTGATTCGGTCGTATCAGGAAAACTGTTTTTT. Protein sequence: CATSDSVVSGKLFF.

This clonotype is a singleton in its sample. The chain employs TRBV14 and TRBJ1-1, with no clear D. The CDR3 spans 14 residues. V was trimmed by 2 bases and J by 0 bases, leaving 7 bases between them. From germline, CDR1 is SGHDN and CDR2 FVKESK. The CDR3 DNA is TGTGCCAGCAGCCAATCCACTATGAACACTGAAGCTTTCTTT. It yields the protein CASSQSTMNTEAFF. Full variable domain (missing parts from reference TRBV14 and TRBJ1-1): EAGVTQFPSHSVIEKGQTVTLRCDPISGHDNLYWYRRVMGKEIKFLLHFVKESKQDESGMPNNRFLAERTGGTYSTLKVQPAELEDSGVYFCASSQSTMNTEAFFGQGTRLTVV.

The chain is built from TRBV20-1 and TRBJ2-3; TRBD2 matches at 10 bases. Germline-derived CDR1 and CDR2 are DFQATT and SNEGSKA (reference sequence). The CDR3 contains 15 residues. V shed 1 base and J 5 bases; nucleotides not matched to a gene: 6. This CDR3 reads CSARGLAGVGDTQYF. DNA for the CDR3: TGCAGTGCTAGAGGTCTAGCGGGAGTGGGAGATACGCAGTATTTT.

In this sample, this clonotype turned up many times. The chain couples TRBV11-3 to TRBJ2-5, with 8 positions matching TRBD2. V lost 5 bases, J lost 4 bases, and 9 bases stayed unmatched. The CDR3 has 15 residues. Germline V gene lookup returns CDR1 SGHNT and CDR2 YENEEA. The CDR3 bases are TGTGCCAGCAGCCTACGAGCGGGAGAGGTAGAGACCCAGTACTTC. This translates into CASSLRAGEVETQYF.

CDR3 DNA: TGTGCCACCAGCAGAAAAGGGAACACTGAAGCTTTCTTT. It specifies CATSRKGNTEAFF. The rearrangement joins TRBV15 to TRBJ1-1; D ambiguous. This CDR3 spans 13 amino acids. The germline gives CDR1 LNHNV, CDR2 YYDKDF (reference sequence). Trimming cost V 2 bases and J 1 base, with 5 bases left between them.

V is TRBV5-4 and J is TRBJ1-5; D is ambiguous. The CDR3 totals 15 residues. The germline V gene encodes CDR1 SGHNT and CDR2 YYREEE (reference sequence). V was pared by 0 bases and J by 2 bases, with 9 bases between. The CDR3 bases are TGTGCCAGCAGCTTGGGTAACAGTCGCAATCAGCCCCAGCATTTT. It encodes CASSLGNSRNQPQHF.

CDR3 sequence (DNA): TGTGCCAGCAGCTTACCAGAAAACACTGAAGCTTTCTTT. As protein: CASSLPENTEAFF. This chain joins TRBV7-2 and TRBJ1-1; D ambiguous. Trimming cost V 2 bases and J 2 bases, with 6 bases left between them. The germline V gene encodes CDR1 SGHTA and CDR2 FQGNSA. This CDR3 has 13 amino acids.

This clonotype was found many times. The rearrangement joins TRBV6-1 to TRBJ1-5; tentative D call: TRBD1 (5 bases). V shed 3 bases and J shed 3 bases, with 12 bases lying between them. Germline V gene lookup returns CDR1 MNHNS and CDR2 SASEGT. This CDR3 contains 15 residues. CDR3: CASSEVDSYNQPQHF. Here the CDR3 DNA reads TGTGCCAGCAGTGAGGTAGACAGCTACAATCAGCCCCAGCATTTT.

This clonotype appeared once. The chain carries TRBV2 and TRBJ2-7; 10 nucleotides align to TRBD1. CDR1 is SNHLY and CDR2 is FYNNEI in the germline V gene. The J segment lost 7 bases and the V segment lost 6 bases, leaving 9 bases of the junction unmatched. CDR3 length equals 14 residues. CDR3 residues: CASRPGQGMHEQYF. As DNA, the CDR3 is TGTGCCAGCAGACCGGGACAGGGGATGCATGAGCAGTACTTC.

The J gene is TRBJ2-3, the V gene TRBV9; tentative D call: TRBD1 (5 bases). Looked up from germline, CDR1 is SGDLS and CDR2 is YYNGEE. Trimming left V 6 bases short and J 1 base short, with 9 bases between. The CDR3 length is 13 residues. CDR3 loop: CASTPRGTDTQYF. In DNA form, the CDR3 reads TGTGCCAGCACCCCCAGGGGCACAGATACGCAGTATTTT.

V is TRBV3-1 and J is TRBJ1-1; D call uncertain. The germline V gene has CDR1 LGHDT and CDR2 YNNKEL (reference sequence). CDR3 length equals 12 residues. V dropped 1 base and J dropped 3 bases, with 3 bases sitting between them. CDR3 protein: CASSQVDTEAFF. CDR3 DNA: TGTGCCAGCAGCCAAGTGGACACTGAAGCTTTCTTT.

The chain has TRBV29-1 and TRBJ1-6; 7 bases map to TRBD1. This CDR3 region has 13 residues. CDR1 is SQVTM and CDR2 is ANQGSEA in the germline V gene. V was clipped by 8 bases and J by 7 bases; unmatched bases: 8. The CDR3 here is CSTRTGENSPLHF. The CDR3 DNA sequence: TGCAGCACAAGGACAGGCGAGAATTCACCCCTCCACTTT. The whole variable domain, remainder taken from reference TRBV29-1 and TRBJ1-6, is SAVISQKPSRDICQRGTSLTIQCQVDSQVTMMFWYRQQPGQSLTLIATANQGSEATYESGFVIDKFPISRPNLTFSTLTVSNMSPEDSSIYLCSTRTGENSPLHFGNGTRLTVT.

This clonotype has only one observation. J is TRBJ1-5 and V is TRBV10-3; D is undetermined. Germline-derived CDR1 and CDR2 are ENHRY and SYGVKD. This CDR3 contains 16 residues. Trimming removed 6 bases from V and 2 bases from J, with 17 bases in between. CDR3 sequence (DNA): TGTGCCATCAGCGAACGTGAGGGTACAGGCAATCAGCCCCAGCATTTT. Its translation: CAISEREGTGNQPQHF.

This clonotype has a single count. The J gene is TRBJ1-2, the V gene TRBV25-1; tentatively, D is TRBD1 (6 bases). The V end was cut by 8 bases, the J end by 8 bases, with 18 bases between. The CDR3 runs 13 residues. Germline-derived CDR1 and CDR2 are MGHDK and SYGVNS. The CDR3 here is CASRTQGSQGYTF. The CDR3 nucleotides are TGTGCCAGCCGAACGCAGGGGAGTCAAGGCTACACCTTC.

The chain carries TRBV7-3 and TRBJ2-2, with D unresolved. Germline V CDR1 and CDR2: SGHTA, FQGTGA. Trimming took off 2 bases at V and 4 bases at J, with 5 bases between the two ends. This CDR3 is 13 amino acids long. This chain's CDR3 is CASSLLSTGELFF. The CDR3, as DNA: TGTGCCAGCAGCTTACTCTCCACCGGGGAGCTGTTTTTT.

This chain joins TRBV19 and TRBJ2-1, with D possibly being TRBD2 (5 bases). Trimming shortened V by 7 bases and J by 10 bases, and 14 bases separated the two germline ends. The CDR3 is made up of 12 amino acids. Germline loops: CDR1 LNHDA, CDR2 SQIVND (reference sequence). The chain's CDR3 is CASTNSRREQFF. CDR3 DNA: TGTGCCAGTACCAACTCTAGGAGGGAGCAGTTCTTC. Together with reference TRBV19 and TRBJ2-1, the CDR3 gives the full variable domain: DGGITQSPKYLFRKEGQNVTLSCEQNLNHDAMYWYRQDPGQGLRLIYYSQIVNDFQKGDIAEGYSVSREKKESFPLTVTSAQKNPTAFYLCASTNSRREQFFGPGTRLTVL.